This T cell receptor beta chain emerged from a study of breast tumors, draining lymph nodes, adjacent tissues. Via MiXCR, TCRdb re-called the multiplex PCR reads, giving one row per CDR3 protein. In the table there are 200,000 or so distinct CDR3 sequences, over 25% of which are singletons. Axillary draining lymph nodes of breast cancer patients supplied the node samples. Trimming stripped 9 bases from V and 0 bases from J, with 9 bases between. Germline values: CDR1 SGHTA, CDR2 FQGNSA. This CDR3 has 14 residues. This clonotype was obtained from a female donor with breast cancer. Some clones in this sample may be carry-over from other donors' samples. The chain joins TRBV7-2 to TRBJ2-6, with TRBD1 as a possible D gene (6 bases). The specimen sequenced was axillary lymph node tissue. DNA of the CDR3: TGTGCCAGTGGACAGATCTCTGGGGCCAACGTCCTGACTTTC. Translated: CASGQISGANVLTF.